A selection of T cell receptor beta chains follows, all from one sample in a study of control samples from healthy donors and cancer patients. Sequencing was performed with immunoSEQ multiplex PCR; in TCRdb, only in-frame clones are kept and a portion is missing. The sample shows roughly 130,000 clones, about nine tenths of them seen only once. Input material: blood. The receptors shown here come from a man younger than 40 in good health. Each CDR3 is given with its conserved first and last residue. Fields, in order: V gene, clone size, CDR3 protein. Size is omitted from some rows. Given values are once, few, many or a class for expanded clones.

v_call: TRBV2; clone_size: -; cdr3_aa: CASNSRSTGELFF
v_call: TRBV19; clone_size: -; cdr3_aa: CASSIRSSGGLYNEQFF
v_call: TRBV19; clone_size: -; cdr3_aa: CASSIGPRAGELFF
v_call: TRBV11-2; clone_size: -; cdr3_aa: CASSLVPGRGSGNTIYF
v_call: TRBV3-1/TRBV3-2; clone_size: -; cdr3_aa: CASSLSYYSGANVLTF
v_call: TRBV10-3; clone_size: -; cdr3_aa: CAIQGGNTEAFF
v_call: TRBV11-2; clone_size: -; cdr3_aa: CASSLVGQPQHF
v_call: TRBV20-1; clone_size: -; cdr3_aa: CSASGYRGSSYEQYF
v_call: TRBV2; clone_size: -; cdr3_aa: CASPRNTEAFF
v_call: TRBV3-1/TRBV3-2; clone_size: -; cdr3_aa: CASSPQGAGGSYEQYF
v_call: TRBV5-1; clone_size: -; cdr3_aa: CASSSPWTGNTEAFF
v_call: TRBV9; clone_size: -; cdr3_aa: CASSTGANTEAFF
v_call: TRBV2; clone_size: -; cdr3_aa: CASSEVGMNYGYTF
v_call: TRBV27; clone_size: -; cdr3_aa: CASSLWDGSDTQYF
v_call: TRBV29-1; clone_size: -; cdr3_aa: CSVQGLAVSSYNEQFF
v_call: TRBV6-5; clone_size: -; cdr3_aa: CASRTGNTEAFF
v_call: TRBV7-8; clone_size: -; cdr3_aa: CASSHPGGTEAFF
v_call: TRBV29-1; clone_size: -; cdr3_aa: CQARGVTEAFF
v_call: TRBV29-1; clone_size: -; cdr3_aa: CSGQGLADSDEQFF
v_call: TRBV7-9; clone_size: -; cdr3_aa: CASSLVQGTYNEQFF
v_call: TRBV7-3; clone_size: -; cdr3_aa: CASSLMSESTQFYSGNTIYF
v_call: TRBV5-1; clone_size: -; cdr3_aa: CASSFGRLVDEQFF
v_call: TRBV15; clone_size: -; cdr3_aa: CATSRGAGIGSNQPQHF
v_call: TRBV27; clone_size: once; cdr3_aa: CASSIGLAGHEQYF
v_call: TRBV19; clone_size: -; cdr3_aa: CASSIDRSVPEAFF
v_call: TRBV2; clone_size: once; cdr3_aa: CASGYYNEQFF
v_call: TRBV10-3; clone_size: hyperexpanded; cdr3_aa: CATHPQRAGENTEAFF
v_call: TRBV27; clone_size: once; cdr3_aa: CASSTFALSLAGGNEQFF
v_call: TRBV11-3; clone_size: -; cdr3_aa: CASNLEGTSGNYEQYF
v_call: TRBV6-2/TRBV6-3; clone_size: -; cdr3_aa: CASSYSAHNYGYTF
v_call: TRBV28; clone_size: -; cdr3_aa: CASTQTSGIHNEQFF
v_call: TRBV5-6; clone_size: -; cdr3_aa: CASSLGTGTGGVEQYF
v_call: TRBV6-5; clone_size: -; cdr3_aa: CASSYGGSEQYF
v_call: TRBV10-2; clone_size: -; cdr3_aa: CASSPRNFHGYTF
v_call: TRBV21-1; clone_size: -; cdr3_aa: CASSKGRRGENTEAFF
v_call: TRBV27; clone_size: -; cdr3_aa: CASGLPYEQYF
v_call: TRBV7-9; clone_size: -; cdr3_aa: CASSLRGMNTGELFF
v_call: TRBV13; clone_size: few; cdr3_aa: CASKLRNAGELFF
v_call: TRBV3-1/TRBV3-2; clone_size: once; cdr3_aa: CASSQERSGRFNNEQFF
v_call: TRBV6-4; clone_size: -; cdr3_aa: CASSDTSGSSDTQYF
v_call: TRBV19; clone_size: -; cdr3_aa: CASSIRPTGNTIYF
v_call: TRBV6-5; clone_size: -; cdr3_aa: CASRRTGGGEKLFF
v_call: TRBV11-2; clone_size: once; cdr3_aa: CASSLDRAQYF
v_call: TRBV18; clone_size: -; cdr3_aa: CASSRTESLGYGYTF
v_call: TRBV30; clone_size: few; cdr3_aa: CAWRRGRQGEAFF
v_call: TRBV28; clone_size: once; cdr3_aa: CASSLRAGGQNTEAFF
v_call: TRBV3-1/TRBV3-2; clone_size: -; cdr3_aa: CASTLNEREINTGELFF
v_call: TRBV5-4; clone_size: -; cdr3_aa: CASSLVGQGPYNEQFF
v_call: TRBV28; clone_size: -; cdr3_aa: CASSFGTEAFF
v_call: TRBV7-9; clone_size: -; cdr3_aa: CASRSMENTGELFF